The T cell receptor beta chain described here comes from a study of blood T cell repertoires in COVID-19. Study-level background: Donors in the United States, Italy and Spain gave samples during acute or convalescent COVID-19. Nucleic acid was either cDNA or gDNA, and it came from T cells, B-cell-depleted T cells, or PBMCs.

Original processing notes: For nucleated cells, counts were estimated from reference gene primer amplification. Profiling relied on immunoSEQ multiplex PCR, and the TCRdb table lists in-frame clones only, not all of them. V and J calls and clone size are as listed in that table; D and trimming were resolved from the DNA. The table lists 200,000 or so clones, about 87% of them singletons. Sequenced sample: peripheral blood. The TCR was taken from a man in his 70s with acute or convalescent COVID-19.

CDR3: CATSDLSSGRREQFF. The CDR3 nucleotides are TGTGCCACCAGTGATTTGTCTAGCGGGAGGCGTGAGCAGTTCTTC. The rearrangement links TRBV24-1 to TRBJ2-1, with 11 bases aligning to TRBD2. CDR1 KGHDR and CDR2 SFDVKD come from the germline V gene. V was clipped by 0 bases and J by 9 bases; unmatched bases: 3. The CDR3 is 15 residues long.